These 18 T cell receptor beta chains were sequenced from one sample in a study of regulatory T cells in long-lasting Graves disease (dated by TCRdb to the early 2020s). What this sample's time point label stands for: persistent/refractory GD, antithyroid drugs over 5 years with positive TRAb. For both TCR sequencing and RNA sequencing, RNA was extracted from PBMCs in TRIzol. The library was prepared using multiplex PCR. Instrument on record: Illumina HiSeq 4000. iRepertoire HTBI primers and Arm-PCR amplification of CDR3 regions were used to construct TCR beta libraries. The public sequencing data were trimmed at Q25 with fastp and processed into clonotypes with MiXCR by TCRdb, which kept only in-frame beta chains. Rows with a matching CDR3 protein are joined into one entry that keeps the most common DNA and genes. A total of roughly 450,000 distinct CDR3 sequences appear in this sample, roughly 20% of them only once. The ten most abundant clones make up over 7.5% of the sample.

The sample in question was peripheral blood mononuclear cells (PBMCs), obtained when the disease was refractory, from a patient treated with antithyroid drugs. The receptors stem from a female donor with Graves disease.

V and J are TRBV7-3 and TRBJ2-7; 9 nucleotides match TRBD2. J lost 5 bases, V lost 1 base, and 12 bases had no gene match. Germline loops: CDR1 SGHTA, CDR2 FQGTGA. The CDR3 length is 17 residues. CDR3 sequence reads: CASSLNLAGSSRNEQYF. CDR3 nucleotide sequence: TGTGCCAGCAGCTTAAACCTAGCGGGGAGTTCGCGTAACGAGCAGTACTTC.

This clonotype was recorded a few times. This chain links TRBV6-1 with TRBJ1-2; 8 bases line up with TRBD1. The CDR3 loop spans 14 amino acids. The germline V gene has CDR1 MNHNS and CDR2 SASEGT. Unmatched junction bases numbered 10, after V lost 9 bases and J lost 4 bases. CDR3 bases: TGTGCCAGTCAGGGGGCCCAAAACTTCTATGGCTACACCTTC. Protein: CASQGAQNFYGYTF.

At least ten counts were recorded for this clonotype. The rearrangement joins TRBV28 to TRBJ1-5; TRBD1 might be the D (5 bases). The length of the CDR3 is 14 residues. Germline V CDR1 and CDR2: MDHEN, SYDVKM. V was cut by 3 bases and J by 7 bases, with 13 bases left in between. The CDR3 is CASSFTGSGQPQHF. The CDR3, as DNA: TGTGCCAGCAGTTTTACAGGCTCCGGGCAGCCCCAGCATTTT.

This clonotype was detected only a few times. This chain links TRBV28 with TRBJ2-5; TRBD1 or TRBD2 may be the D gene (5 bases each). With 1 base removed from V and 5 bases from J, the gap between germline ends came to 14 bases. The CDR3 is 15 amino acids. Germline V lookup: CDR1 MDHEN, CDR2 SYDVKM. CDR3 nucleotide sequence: TGTGCCAGCAGTTTATTGGGACGGTGGCTGGAGACCCAGTACTTC. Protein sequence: CASSLLGRWLETQYF.

CDR3 DNA: TGCGCCAGCAGCCAAGGGGCGGGAGTCTATGGCTACACCTTC. Its protein product is CASSQGAGVYGYTF. J is TRBJ1-2 and V is TRBV4-1; D is unclear. Germline CDR1 is MGHRA and CDR2 is YSYEKL. V lost 1 base and J 4 bases, leaving 10 bases between the germline ends. The CDR3 loop spans 14 amino acids.

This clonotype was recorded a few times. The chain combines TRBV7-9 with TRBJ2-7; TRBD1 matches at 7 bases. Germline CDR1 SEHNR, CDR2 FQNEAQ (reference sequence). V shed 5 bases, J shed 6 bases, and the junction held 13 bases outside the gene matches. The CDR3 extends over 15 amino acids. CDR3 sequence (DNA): TGTGCCAGCAGCACAAGACAGGGTCGAATCGGCGAGCAGTACTTC. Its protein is CASSTRQGRIGEQYF.

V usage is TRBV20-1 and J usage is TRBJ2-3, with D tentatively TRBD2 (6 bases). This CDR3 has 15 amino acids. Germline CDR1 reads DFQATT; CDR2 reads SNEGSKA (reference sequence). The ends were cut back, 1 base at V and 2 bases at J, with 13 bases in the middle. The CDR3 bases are TGCAGTGCTAGAGGCGGGACCCTCGTCACAGATACGCAGTATTTT. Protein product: CSARGGTLVTDTQYF.

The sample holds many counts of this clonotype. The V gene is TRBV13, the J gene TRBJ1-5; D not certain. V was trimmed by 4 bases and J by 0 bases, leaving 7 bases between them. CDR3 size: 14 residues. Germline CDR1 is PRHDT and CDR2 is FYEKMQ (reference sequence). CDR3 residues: CASSSQSSNQPQHF. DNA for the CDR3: TGTGCCAGCAGCTCCCAGTCTAGCAATCAGCCCCAGCATTTT.

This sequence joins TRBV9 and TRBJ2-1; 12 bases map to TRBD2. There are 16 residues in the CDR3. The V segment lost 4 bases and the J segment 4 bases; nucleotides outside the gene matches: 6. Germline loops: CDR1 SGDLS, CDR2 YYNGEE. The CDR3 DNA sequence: TGTGCCAGCAGCTTTCGTGGACTAGCGGGATACAATGAGCAGTTCTTC. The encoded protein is CASSFRGLAGYNEQFF.

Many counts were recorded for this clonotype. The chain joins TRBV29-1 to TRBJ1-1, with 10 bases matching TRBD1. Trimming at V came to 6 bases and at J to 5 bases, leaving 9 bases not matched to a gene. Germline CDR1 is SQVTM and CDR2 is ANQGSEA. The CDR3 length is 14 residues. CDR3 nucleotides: TGCAGCGTCGGGAAGACAGGGGGCAGGACTGAAGCTTTCTTT. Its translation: CSVGKTGGRTEAFF.

CDR3: CASSSYSHQPQHF. Here the CDR3 DNA reads TGTGCCAGCAGCTCCTACAGCCATCAGCCCCAGCATTTT. V and J are TRBV11-2 and TRBJ1-5; D gene unclear. This CDR3 has 13 residues. Per the germline V gene, CDR1 is SGHAT and CDR2 is FQNNGV. V gave up 4 bases and J gave up 5 bases, with 9 bases separating them.

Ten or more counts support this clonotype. CDR3 nucleotides: TGCAGTGCTAGAGGTCGGGAGGGTTCCTACGAGCAGTACTTC. Translated: CSARGREGSYEQYF. The chain joins TRBV20-1 to TRBJ2-7; TRBD2 matches 8 bases. Per germline, CDR1 DFQATT and CDR2 SNEGSKA (reference sequence). The CDR3 sequence is 14 residues long. Trimming cost V 1 base and J 1 base; bases outside gene matches: 3.

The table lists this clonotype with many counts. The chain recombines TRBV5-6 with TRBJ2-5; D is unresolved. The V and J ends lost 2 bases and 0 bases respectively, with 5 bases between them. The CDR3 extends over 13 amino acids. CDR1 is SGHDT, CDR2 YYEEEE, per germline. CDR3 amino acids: CASSLENQETQYF. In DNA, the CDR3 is TGTGCCAGCAGCTTAGAGAACCAAGAGACCCAGTACTTC.

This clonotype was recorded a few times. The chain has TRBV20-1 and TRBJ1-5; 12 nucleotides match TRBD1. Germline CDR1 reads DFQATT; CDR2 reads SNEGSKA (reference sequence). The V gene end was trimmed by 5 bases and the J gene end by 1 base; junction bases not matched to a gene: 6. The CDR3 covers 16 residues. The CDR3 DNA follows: TGCAGTGCTTTGGGACAGGGGGCTCGGAGCAATCAGCCCCAGCATTTT. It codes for CSALGQGARSNQPQHF.

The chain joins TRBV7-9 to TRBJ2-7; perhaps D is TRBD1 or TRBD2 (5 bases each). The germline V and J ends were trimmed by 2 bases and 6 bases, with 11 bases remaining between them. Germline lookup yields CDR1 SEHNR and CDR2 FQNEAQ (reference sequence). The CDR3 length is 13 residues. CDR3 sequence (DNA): TGTGCCAGCAGCTTATCAGGGAGCGGCGAGCAGTACTTC. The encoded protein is CASSLSGSGEQYF.

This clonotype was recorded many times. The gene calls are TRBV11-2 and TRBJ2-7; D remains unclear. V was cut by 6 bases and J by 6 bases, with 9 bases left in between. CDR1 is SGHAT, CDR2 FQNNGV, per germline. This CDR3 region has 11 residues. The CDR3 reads CASRLHAEQYF. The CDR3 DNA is TGTGCCAGCAGGTTACACGCCGAGCAGTACTTC. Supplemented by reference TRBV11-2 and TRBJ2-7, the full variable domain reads EAGVAQSPRYKIIEKRQSVAFWCNPISGHATLYWYQQILGQGPKLLIQFQNNGVVDDSQLPKDRFSAERLKGVDSTLKIQPAKLEDSAVYLCASRLHAEQYFGPGTRLTVT.

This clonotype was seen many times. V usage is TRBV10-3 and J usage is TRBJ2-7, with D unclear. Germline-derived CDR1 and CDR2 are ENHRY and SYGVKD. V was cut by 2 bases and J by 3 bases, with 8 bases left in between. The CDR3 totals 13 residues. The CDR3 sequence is CAISEEENYEQYF. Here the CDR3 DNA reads TGTGCCATCAGTGAGGAGGAAAACTACGAGCAGTACTTC.

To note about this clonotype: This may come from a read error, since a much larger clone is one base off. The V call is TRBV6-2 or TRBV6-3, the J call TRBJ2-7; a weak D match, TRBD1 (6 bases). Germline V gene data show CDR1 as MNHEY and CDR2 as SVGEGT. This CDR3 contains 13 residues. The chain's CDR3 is CAGSARTAYEQYF. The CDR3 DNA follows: TGTGCCGGCAGTGCCAGGACAGCCTACGAGCAGTACTTC.